The present entry profiles one TCR beta chain with its context. Its target is unknown. Mouse germline and gene names are used. Read sequence stops 1 residue before the CDR3 end, and the germline J gene provides the missing end. V was shortened by 8 bases and J by 1 base, with 8 bases between the two germline ends. The CDR3 covers 11 residues. Germline CDR1 GKSSPN, CDR2 SITVG. These data belong to a study of tissue T cells after allogeneic stem cell transplantation. Survey-depth TCRbeta CDR3 sequencing reported V/J genes and productive frequencies. Using immunoSEQ multiplex PCR, the repertoire was profiled, and TCRdb retains in-frame clones only, with some absent. This table has approximately 45,000 clones, over 70% appearing once. Study-level points and caveats: Motif-based clustering found tissue-specific repertoire signatures shared across patients, though few clones were shared.

The clonotype originates from a pool of C57BL/6 mice in good health. Sequenced material: sorted cells pooled from one or two spleens. This chain links TRBV31 with TRBJ1-1; the D gene is possibly TRBD1 (5 bases). Incomplete CDR3 DNA: TGTGCCGGGGGAAGGAACACAGAAGTCTTC. Residues: CAGGRNTEVF. The CDR3 in its entirety is CAGGRNTEVFF.